A selection of T cell receptor beta chains follows, all from one sample in a study of regulatory T cells in long-lasting Graves disease. One entry per CDR3 protein, called by TCRdb with MiXCR from the multiplex PCR reads. This table holds around 480,000 distinct CDR3 sequences, under 20% found once. These data were also reused for a study on T cells in Graves' hyperthyroidism and ophthalmopathy.

Here the sequenced sample was peripheral blood mononuclear cells (PBMCs), taken at new diagnosis, from a patient treated with antithyroid drugs. The receptors derive from a man aged 35 to 55 with Graves disease. The CDR3 runs from the conserved cysteine through the conserved F or W. The order of the fields is J gene, clone size, V gene, D gene, CDR3 protein, CDR3 DNA. The D gene is left open where the match is weak. A clone size is listed for some rows: how often the clone was seen (once, few, many), or a class if it is expanded.

j_call: TRBJ2-2; clone_size: many; v_call: TRBV11-1; d_call: NA; cdr3_aa: CASSSSTGFTGELFF; cdr3_nt: TGTGCCAGCAGCTCTTCCACAGGGTTCACCGGGGAGCTGTTTTTT
j_call: TRBJ1-2; clone_size: once; v_call: TRBV27; d_call: NA; cdr3_aa: CASSDATRNYGYTF; cdr3_nt: TGTGCCAGCAGTGATGCCACAAGAAACTATGGCTACACCTTC
j_call: TRBJ1-1; clone_size: NA; v_call: TRBV7-4; d_call: NA; cdr3_aa: CASSLGAGWAFYTEAFF; cdr3_nt: TGTGCCAGCAGCTTAGGGGCAGGTTGGGCGTTTTATACTGAAGCTTTCTTT
j_call: TRBJ1-5; clone_size: NA; v_call: TRBV7-9; d_call: NA; cdr3_aa: CASSRGRGTNQPQHF; cdr3_nt: TGTGCCAGCAGCCGCGGACGAGGGACCAATCAGCCCCAGCATTTT
j_call: TRBJ2-2; clone_size: many; v_call: TRBV7-8; d_call: NA; cdr3_aa: CASSHLANTGELFF; cdr3_nt: TGTGCCAGCAGCCACCTCGCTAACACCGGGGAGCTGTTTTTT
j_call: TRBJ2-6; clone_size: NA; v_call: TRBV18; d_call: TRBD2; cdr3_aa: CASSPTGGAPGANVLTF; cdr3_nt: TGTGCCAGCTCACCAACGGGGGGGGCGCCCGGGGCCAACGTCCTGACTTTC
j_call: TRBJ1-3; clone_size: few; v_call: TRBV6-1; d_call: TRBD1; cdr3_aa: CAIRQGVSGTIYF; cdr3_nt: TGTGCCATACGACAGGGCGTCTCGGGCACCATATATTTT
j_call: TRBJ1-2; clone_size: many; v_call: TRBV28; d_call: NA; cdr3_aa: CASSFDQDSLGYTF; cdr3_nt: TGTGCCAGCAGTTTTGACCAGGACAGTCTGGGCTACACCTTC
j_call: TRBJ2-5; clone_size: NA; v_call: TRBV6-2/TRBV6-3; d_call: NA; cdr3_aa: CASSYDQPRVAQYF; cdr3_nt: TGTGCCAGCAGTTACGATCAGCCCCGGGTGGCCCAGTACTTC
j_call: TRBJ2-3; clone_size: many; v_call: TRBV5-1; d_call: NA; cdr3_aa: CASRGSGQTYTDTQYF; cdr3_nt: TGCGCCAGCAGGGGGAGCGGCCAGACTTACACAGATACGCAGTATTTT
j_call: TRBJ1-1; clone_size: few; v_call: TRBV19; d_call: NA; cdr3_aa: CASSPGWNTEAFF; cdr3_nt: TGTGCCAGTAGTCCGGGTTGGAACACTGAAGCTTTCTTT
j_call: TRBJ2-7; clone_size: many; v_call: TRBV7-9; d_call: NA; cdr3_aa: CASSPAGVAYEQYF; cdr3_nt: TGTGCCAGCAGCCCAGCCGGCGTTGCCTACGAGCAGTACTTC
j_call: TRBJ1-5; clone_size: many; v_call: TRBV18; d_call: NA; cdr3_aa: CASSQGIRDQPQHF; cdr3_nt: TGTGCCAGCTCACAGGGTATAAGAGACCAGCCCCAGCATTTT
j_call: TRBJ2-3; clone_size: many; v_call: TRBV7-2; d_call: NA; cdr3_aa: CASSLVGGGTSTDTQYF; cdr3_nt: TGTGCCAGCAGCTTAGTCGGCGGAGGGACAAGCACAGATACGCAGTATTTT
j_call: TRBJ2-3; clone_size: many; v_call: TRBV20-1; d_call: NA; cdr3_aa: CSTRGRDTDTQYF; cdr3_nt: TGCAGTACCCGAGGCAGGGACACAGATACGCAGTATTTT
j_call: TRBJ2-7; clone_size: few; v_call: TRBV28; d_call: TRBD1; cdr3_aa: CASSFGDRELLYEQYF; cdr3_nt: TGTGCCAGCAGTTTCGGCGACAGGGAGCTCCTCTACGAGCAGTACTTC
j_call: TRBJ2-7; clone_size: many; v_call: TRBV5-5; d_call: NA; cdr3_aa: CASSLAAALPSYEQYF; cdr3_nt: TGTGCCAGCAGCTTGGCGGCAGCGCTACCCTCCTACGAGCAGTACTTC
j_call: TRBJ1-1; clone_size: many; v_call: TRBV2; d_call: NA; cdr3_aa: CASSEAEQEKAFF; cdr3_nt: TGTGCCAGCAGTGAAGCTGAACAGGAGAAAGCTTTCTTT
j_call: TRBJ2-6; clone_size: many; v_call: TRBV12-3/TRBV12-4; d_call: NA; cdr3_aa: CASSLGLGTGANVLTF; cdr3_nt: TGTGCCAGCAGTCTTGGTTTAGGTACCGGGGCCAACGTCCTGACTTTC
j_call: TRBJ2-5; clone_size: many; v_call: TRBV2; d_call: TRBD1; cdr3_aa: CASRGQGGETQYF; cdr3_nt: TGTGCCAGCAGGGGACAGGGTGGAGAGACCCAGTACTTC
j_call: TRBJ2-2; clone_size: NA; v_call: TRBV9; d_call: NA; cdr3_aa: CASSLEGANTGELFF; cdr3_nt: TGTGCCAGCAGCCTGGAGGGGGCAAACACCGGGGAGCTGTTTTTT
j_call: TRBJ2-2; clone_size: NA; v_call: TRBV3-1; d_call: TRBD1; cdr3_aa: CASGRQGDTGELFF; cdr3_nt: TGTGCCAGCGGTCGACAGGGAGACACCGGGGAGCTGTTTTTT